The clone carrying this TCR beta chain was counted at least ten times. Its antigen is as yet unknown. Germline CDR1 is MDHEN and CDR2 is SYDVKM. The V and J ends lost 6 bases and 4 bases, in that order; junction bases with no gene match: 6. This CDR3 has 15 residues. The data stem from a study of neurological immune-mediated disorders. Study-wide results and limits: HTLV-1-associated myelopathy displayed the greatest TCR clonal expansion, and multiple sclerosis exhibited the smallest, lower than that of healthy controls.

From the 5' RACE reads, TCRdb called clonotypes with MiXCR, one entry per CDR3 protein. This table holds roughly 32,000 distinct CDR3 sequences, approximately 5% found once. The receptor's source is a woman between 45 and 65 years old in good health. The specimen sequenced was CD4+ T cells from blood. V usage is TRBV28 and J usage is TRBJ2-1; the match to TRBD1 covers 10 bases. The CDR3 spells CASSLWDRGYNEQFF. As DNA, the CDR3 is TGTGCCAGCAGCCTGTGGGACAGGGGATACAATGAGCAGTTCTTC.